This section outlines one T cell receptor (beta chain) sequence together with its context. The record originates from a study of blood T cell repertoires in COVID-19. About the study: The cDNA or gDNA used as material had been derived from T cells, B-cell-depleted T cells, or PBMCs.

Method: immunoSEQ multiplex PCR; TCRdb's copy keeps in-frame clones and lacks some. Here the sample spans approximately 140,000 clones, over 75% being singletons. CDR1 is SGHRS and CDR2 is YFSETQ in the germline V gene. The germline V and J ends were trimmed by 2 bases and 2 bases, with 19 bases remaining between them. The CDR3 length is 17 residues. The rearrangement uses TRBV5-1 and TRBJ2-5; D might be TRBD1 (6 bases). Material: peripheral blood. The clonotype originates from a man aged 40-55 years with active or convalescent COVID-19. The CDR3 sequence is CASSFMGRGPSQETQYF. In DNA form, the CDR3 reads TGCGCCAGCAGCTTCATGGGCAGGGGTCCCTCACAAGAGACCCAGTACTTC. Full variable domain (missing parts from reference TRBV5-1 and TRBJ2-5): KAGVTQTPRYLIKTRGQQVTLSCSPISGHRSVSWYQQTPGQGLQFLFEYFSETQRNKGNFPGRFSGRQFSNSRSEMNVSTLELGDSALYLCASSFMGRGPSQETQYFGPGTRLLVL.